The rows below give T cell receptor beta chains drawn from one sample of a study of human T cells and chemical hapten exposure. TCRdb reprocessed the RACE reads with MiXCR, giving one entry per CDR3 protein. The sample lists approximately 92,000 distinct CDR3 sequences, approximately 10% occurring once. This sample comprised whole blood, obtained in connection with sensitization to the hapten diphenylcyclopropenone (DPC). The receptors were gathered from a woman aged 40-49 years with alopecia areata. Some clones in this sample may be carry-over from other donors' samples. CDR3s include the opening cysteine and the closing phenylalanine or tryptophan. The order of the fields is D gene, clone size, V gene, J gene, CDR3 DNA, CDR3 protein. The D gene is left open where the match is weak. The size of a clone is reported for some rows only, either as once, few or many, or as a class for expanded clones.

TRBD1	NA	TRBV3-1	TRBJ2-5	TGTGCCAGCAGCCAAGTTGCAGGGGGCGAGAAGACCCAGTACTTC	CASSQVAGGEKTQYF
NA	many	TRBV6-6	TRBJ1-6	TGTGCCAGCAGTCCACCGGGACAAACAACCTATAATTCACCCCTCCACTTT	CASSPPGQTTYNSPLHF
TRBD1	many	TRBV12-3/TRBV12-4	TRBJ1-4	TGTGCCAGCAGTTTTACAGGGGCTGGCGAAAAACTGTTTTTT	CASSFTGAGEKLFF
TRBD2	NA	TRBV20-1	TRBJ2-1	TGCAGTGCTAGGGGACTAGCGGGGCGGAATGAGCAGTTCTTC	CSARGLAGRNEQFF
NA	many	TRBV6-6	TRBJ2-6	TGTGCCAGCAGCCGAGACAGTCCAGGGGCCAACGTCCTGACTTTC	CASSRDSPGANVLTF
NA	many	TRBV2	TRBJ2-7	TGTGCCAGCAGCCTATGGTCCTACGAGCAGTACTTC	CASSLWSYEQYF
NA	NA	TRBV20-1	TRBJ2-7	TGCAGTGCTAGAGACGGGTTTAATCAGCTAGGACTGGGTGATTACGAGCAGTACTTC	CSARDGFNQLGLGDYEQYF
NA	many	TRBV7-8	TRBJ1-5	TGTGCCAGCAGCTTCTCCGACGCGGGGGGGTGGGACAATCAGCCCCAGCATTTT	CASSFSDAGGWDNQPQHF
NA	many	TRBV18	TRBJ1-2	TGTGCCAGCTCACCACGTGAGGGTGGCTACACCTTC	CASSPREGGYTF
NA	few	TRBV19	TRBJ2-1	TGTGCCAGTAGTATAAGTTGGGGGTACAATGAGCAGTTCTTC	CASSISWGYNEQFF
TRBD1	few	TRBV3-1	TRBJ1-5	TGTGCCAGCAGCCAAGGGCAGGGGGCCTACAATCAGCCCCAGCATTTT	CASSQGQGAYNQPQHF
TRBD1	NA	TRBV20-1	TRBJ1-2	TGCAGTGCTAGGAGAGGTAAAGGACAGGGACAAGCTCCTCTCTATGGCTACACCTTC	CSARRGKGQGQAPLYGYTF
NA	few	TRBV7-8	TRBJ1-1	TGTGCCAGCACCCTCACGGTGAATGTCCGGAACACTGAAGCTTTCTTT	CASTLTVNVRNTEAFF
NA	many	TRBV6-5	TRBJ2-5	TGTGCCAGCACCCCCCCAGCGGGAGAGACCCAGTACTTC	CASTPPAGETQYF
NA	NA	TRBV6-5	TRBJ2-3	TGTGCCAGCAGTTACCTGGCCGGGAGCACAGATACGCAGTATTTT	CASSYLAGSTDTQYF
TRBD1	NA	TRBV4-3	TRBJ2-2	TGCGCCAGCAGCCCCCGGGTGACAGGGTTAATCGGCGGGGAGCTGTTTTTT	CASSPRVTGLIGGELFF
NA	NA	TRBV27	TRBJ1-5	TGTGCCAGCAGACAACAGAAGCTTAGCAATCAGCCCCAGCATTTT	CASRQQKLSNQPQHF
TRBD1	NA	TRBV19	TRBJ1-1	TGTGCCAGTAGTCCTCGGACAGGGGAGGTCACTGAAGCTTTCTTT	CASSPRTGEVTEAFF
TRBD1	NA	TRBV20-1	TRBJ2-7	TGCAGTGCTACCGCTGACAGGGGGGCCTACGAGCAGTACTTC	CSATADRGAYEQYF
TRBD1	NA	TRBV5-5	TRBJ1-2	TGTGCCAGCAGCCCCGGGACAGGGAAGACCTATGGCTACACCTTC	CASSPGTGKTYGYTF
TRBD1	NA	TRBV29-1	TRBJ2-2	TGCAGCGTTCAGAGGACAGGGGCGACCGGGGAGCTGTTTTTT	CSVQRTGATGELFF
NA	many	TRBV19	TRBJ2-3	TGTGCCAGTAGTATAGTTGGGGATACGCAGTATTTT	CASSIVGDTQYF
TRBD2	NA	TRBV5-1	TRBJ2-1	TGCGCCAGCAGCGGGACTAGCGGGACATATGAGCAGTTCTTC	CASSGTSGTYEQFF
NA	few	TRBV5-4	TRBJ2-7	TGTGCCAGCAGCTTGGATTGGGGGGCAGCTGGGGAGCAGTACTTC	CASSLDWGAAGEQYF
NA	NA	TRBV19	TRBJ1-5	TGTGCTTGTAGGGTAACAGCTCTACTCTCGAAACAAAGCAATCAGCCCCAGCATTTT	CACRVTALLSKQSNQPQHF
NA	NA	TRBV12-3/TRBV12-4	TRBJ2-1	TGTGCCAGCAGTTTTCGAATCCTAGCCGGATACAATGAGCAGTTCTTC	CASSFRILAGYNEQFF
TRBD2	many	TRBV9	TRBJ2-3	TGTGCCAGCAGCGTAGAATCGGCGGGAGGGCCGGGAGATACGCAGTATTTT	CASSVESAGGPGDTQYF
TRBD2	NA	TRBV3-1	TRBJ2-7	TGTGCCAGCAGCCAAGGTGTCCTGGCGGGAGTGAAATACGAGCAGTACTTC	CASSQGVLAGVKYEQYF
NA	NA	TRBV27	TRBJ2-1	TGTGCCAGCAGGAGGCCTGGGGGGTCGATAAACAATGAGCAGTTCTTC	CASRRPGGSINNEQFF
NA	many	TRBV6-2/TRBV6-3	TRBJ1-1	TGTGCCAGCAGTTTGATGACCACTGAAGCTTTCTTT	CASSLMTTEAFF
NA	NA	TRBV12-3/TRBV12-4	TRBJ1-1	TGTGCCAGCAGACCCCGAAGGGGGAACACTGAAGCTTTCTTT	CASRPRRGNTEAFF
NA	NA	TRBV29-1	TRBJ1-2	TGCAGCGTTGAAGGGGGTTGGGGATCCTATGGCTACACCTTC	CSVEGGWGSYGYTF
TRBD1	many	TRBV19	TRBJ2-5	TGTGCCAGTAGCCGCCGGGACAGGGGGAACCAAGAGACCCAGTACTTC	CASSRRDRGNQETQYF
TRBD2	NA	TRBV6-1	TRBJ2-2	TGTGCCAGCAGTCTAGGGACTAGCGGGGGGGCTTTTATAGCCGGGGAGCTGTTTTTT	CASSLGTSGGAFIAGELFF
NA	few	TRBV3-1	TRBJ1-5	TGTGCCAGCAGCGGCAAAGGGATCCCGAATCAGCCCCAGCATTTT	CASSGKGIPNQPQHF
NA	NA	TRBV12-3/TRBV12-4	TRBJ2-2	TGTGCCAGCGGGGGTCGCCATACCGGGGAGCTGTTTTTT	CASGGRHTGELFF
TRBD1	many	TRBV20-1	TRBJ2-7	TGCAGTGCCGGGACAGGGAACGACGAGCAGTACTTC	CSAGTGNDEQYF
NA	many	TRBV20-1	TRBJ1-1	TGCAGTGGGGGCATGGGGGAAACTGAAGCTTTCTTT	CSGGMGETEAFF
NA	few	TRBV30	TRBJ1-4	TGTGCCTGGAGTTCAGCAACAGGGCGCGCGGAAAAACTGTTTTTT	CAWSSATGRAEKLFF
NA	many	TRBV20-1	TRBJ2-3	TGCAGTGCCCTTGGAGCGGTAGCGAGCACAGATACGCAGTATTTT	CSALGAVASTDTQYF
TRBD1	many	TRBV6-1	TRBJ1-2	TGTGCCAGCAACCGGGACAGGGAAGGCGGCTACACCTTC	CASNRDREGGYTF
NA	NA	TRBV7-9	TRBJ2-7	TGTGCCAGCAGCTTTGAGGAGCCCTACGAGCAGTACTTC	CASSFEEPYEQYF
TRBD2	NA	TRBV20-1	TRBJ2-5	TGCAGTGCTAGAGATCCGGCTAGCGGGGGGACGGAGGAGACCCAGTACTTC	CSARDPASGGTEETQYF
NA	many	TRBV7-2	TRBJ2-6	TGTGCCAGCAGCCCATGGACAGCAGGGGCCAACGTCCTGACTTTC	CASSPWTAGANVLTF
NA	many	TRBV11-3	TRBJ2-7	TGTGCCAGCAGCCCCGGGGCTTCCTACGAGCAGTACTTC	CASSPGASYEQYF
NA	NA	TRBV4-2	TRBJ1-2	TGTGCCAGCAGCCAAGGGTCCTGGAGTGGGGGCTATGGCTACACCTTC	CASSQGSWSGGYGYTF
NA	many	TRBV7-2	TRBJ1-6	TGTGCCAGCAGTCGAGACGGGACACCCGATTCACCCCTCCACTTT	CASSRDGTPDSPLHF
NA	many	TRBV4-3	TRBJ1-2	TGCGCCAGCAGCCAAGATGGAAAGCCATCTAACTATGGCTACACCTTC	CASSQDGKPSNYGYTF
NA	few	TRBV5-5	TRBJ1-1	TGTGCCAGCAGCCCCCAGTTGAACACTGAAGCTTTCTTT	CASSPQLNTEAFF
NA	many	TRBV2	TRBJ2-1	TGTGCCAGCAGTGCGCCCCCAAGAGAAATCTCCTACAATGAGCAGTTCTTC	CASSAPPREISYNEQFF
NA	NA	TRBV7-8	TRBJ1-2	TGTGCCAGCAGTTCCGCCCATGGCTACACCTTC	CASSSAHGYTF
NA	many	TRBV12-3/TRBV12-4	TRBJ2-2	TGTGCCAGCGGGCCCAGCAGAAACACCGGGGAGCTGTTTTTT	CASGPSRNTGELFF
TRBD1	many	TRBV7-2	TRBJ2-7	TGTGCCAGCAGCCCCGGACAGGTGAGGGCCTACGAGCAGTACTTC	CASSPGQVRAYEQYF
NA	many	TRBV7-2	TRBJ2-2	TGTGCCAGCAGCTCCCAAAACCCTACGAACACCGGGGAGCTGTTTTTT	CASSSQNPTNTGELFF
TRBD2	few	TRBV18	TRBJ2-1	TGTGCCAGCTCACCAGGGGGCCGGACTAGCGCACTAAGAAGCTCCTACAATGAGCAGTTCTTC	CASSPGGRTSALRSSYNEQFF
TRBD1	many	TRBV6-5	TRBJ1-2	TGTGCCAGCGGAACCGACAGGGGGCTAAAAGGCTACACCTTC	CASGTDRGLKGYTF
NA	NA	TRBV9	TRBJ1-1	TGTGCCAGCAGCGTAGATGGGATCTACACTGAAGCTTTCTTT	CASSVDGIYTEAFF
TRBD1	NA	TRBV5-4	TRBJ2-2	TGTGCCAGCAGCCCTATGACAGGGGTTGGCGGGGAGCTGTTTTTT	CASSPMTGVGGELFF
TRBD1	few	TRBV6-2/TRBV6-3	TRBJ1-1	TGTGCCAGCAGTCACTCTCCGGGACAGGGGACGCTGAACACTGAAGCTTTCTTT	CASSHSPGQGTLNTEAFF
TRBD1	many	TRBV20-1	TRBJ2-1	TGCAGTGCTAGAGGAAGGACAGGGGTTTTCTCCTACAATGAGCAGTTCTTC	CSARGRTGVFSYNEQFF